This TCR beta chain was identified in a study of blood T cell repertoires in COVID-19. Across the whole study: The study drew acute and convalescent COVID-19 samples from the United States, Italy and Spain.

This table comes from immunoSEQ multiplex PCR, and its TCRdb copy is limited to in-frame clones, with some not included. The sample has approximately 200,000 clones, 85% to 95% seen once. The CDR3 extends over 14 amino acids. Per germline, CDR1 LNHDA and CDR2 SQIVND (reference sequence). J lost 11 bases, V lost 4 bases, and 11 bases had no gene match. Sequenced input: peripheral blood. The receptor was isolated from a man aged 25 to 40 with COVID-19, enrolled during active disease. V is TRBV19 and J is TRBJ1-1; 9 bases line up with TRBD1. CDR3: CASSTDGTGYRAFF. CDR3 nucleotides: TGTGCCAGTAGTACCGATGGGACAGGGTACAGGGCTTTCTTT.